The 20 T cell receptor beta chains given below trace back to one sample, sequenced in a study of T cell responses to AZD1222 COVID-19 vaccine. The table came from immunoSEQ multiplex PCR; TCRdb's copy has only in-frame clones and leaves some out. This sample has 130,000 or so clones, with 93% found just once. The sequencing here drew on peripheral blood, taken on day 0 of AZD1222 vaccination. The receptors stem from an adult in good health.

The chain has TRBV5-1 and TRBJ1-1, with 8 bases that match TRBD1. Trimming at V came to 0 bases and at J to 11 bases, leaving 6 bases not matched to a gene. The CDR3 contains 13 residues. The germline V gene has CDR1 SGHRS and CDR2 YFSETQ. The CDR3 DNA sequence: TGCGCCAGCAGCTTGGCTCAGGGGGCTCGGGCTTTCTTT. Translated: CASSLAQGARAFF.

CDR3 nucleotide sequence: TGTGCCAGCAGTCCGGGGTGGGTCAAGGAGACCCAGTACTTC. Translation gives CASSPGWVKETQYF. This chain connects TRBV6-5 to TRBJ2-5; perhaps TRBD2 as D (5 bases). This CDR3 has 14 residues. V shed 5 bases and J shed 5 bases, with 15 bases lying between them. The germline CDR1 and CDR2 sequences are MNHEY and SVGAGI.

This clone was observed once. The chain links TRBV3-1 (or the pseudogene TRBV3-2) to TRBJ1-2, with D possibly being TRBD1 (6 bases). CDR1 and CDR2 from the germline V gene are LGHDT and YNNKEL (reference sequence). Trimming stripped 0 bases from V and 3 bases from J, with 29 bases between. The CDR3 is made up of 21 amino acids. CDR3 DNA sequence: TGTGCCAGCAGCCAAGAATTTCTTGGGGGCGGATCAACTAGGAGAGACTATGGCTACACCTTC. Residues: CASSQEFLGGGSTRRDYGYTF.

The chain combines TRBV2 with TRBJ2-7; unclear D gene. The germline V gene encodes CDR1 SNHLY and CDR2 FYNNEI. Between the trimmed V and J ends, which lost 11 bases and 7 bases, there was a span of 6 bases. The CDR3 length is 8 residues. The CDR3 here is CASREQYF. DNA for the CDR3: TGTGCCTCTCGTGAGCAGTACTTC.

This chain joins TRBV5-4 and TRBJ1-2, with no clear D. This CDR3 is 13 amino acids long. Germline CDR1 and CDR2: SGHNT and YYREEE (reference sequence). Trimming stripped 3 bases from V and 4 bases from J, with 10 bases between. The CDR3 reads CASSSKDRYGYTF. Here the CDR3 DNA reads TGTGCCAGCAGCTCAAAAGACCGCTATGGCTACACCTTC.

This rearrangement joins TRBV11-2 to TRBJ2-7; 9 positions agree with TRBD2. The germline gives CDR1 SGHAT, CDR2 FQNNGV. The CDR3 runs 16 residues. V lost 5 bases and J lost 4; bases outside the gene matches: 12. The CDR3 protein is CASSPIRREGRYEQYF. CDR3 DNA: TGTGCCAGCAGCCCAATAAGGCGGGAGGGCCGGTACGAGCAGTACTTC.

On this clone: Likely a read error: the CDR3 ends without its conserved phenylalanine or tryptophan. The limits of the CDR3 on the DNA are not certain, so only TCRdb's listed CDR3 is given. J is TRBJ2-7 and V is TRBV20-1; whether TRBD2, the table's D call, matches the DNA was not checked. The CDR3 length equals 10 residues, ends included. In germline, CDR1 is DFQATT, CDR2 SNEGSKA (reference sequence). Here the CDR3 reads CSARDSSFCR.

The chain joins TRBV9 to TRBJ1-3, with D uncertain. Germline CDR1 reads SGDLS; CDR2 reads YYNGEE. This CDR3 contains 16 residues. The V and J ends lost 4 bases and 0 bases respectively, with 14 bases between them. CDR3 nucleotide sequence: TGTGCCAGCAGCTTCAGTGGACCGGGCTCTGGAAACACCATATATTTT. Translation gives CASSFSGPGSGNTIYF.

V is TRBV10-3 and J is TRBJ2-7, with 8 bases lining up with TRBD2. The germline V gene encodes CDR1 ENHRY and CDR2 SYGVKD. CDR3 length equals 15 residues. J lost 2 bases, V lost 7 bases, and 10 bases had no gene match. CDR3 residues: CAIKISSGLAYEQYF. DNA for the CDR3: TGTGCCATCAAGATCTCTAGCGGGCTTGCCTACGAGCAGTACTTC.

V is TRBV4-1 and J is TRBJ1-4, with no clear D. V was clipped by 8 bases and J by 2 bases, with 12 bases between them. CDR3 length: 14 residues. Germline assignment: CDR1 MGHRA and CDR2 YSYEKL. CDR3 protein: CASSQASTNEKLFF. For the CDR3, the DNA is TGCGCCAGCTCCCAGGCCTCTACTAATGAAAAACTGTTTTTT.

This clone showed up just once. The V call is TRBV10-1, the J call TRBJ2-2; D may be TRBD1 or TRBD2 (7 bases each). Germline lookup yields CDR1 WNHNN and CDR2 SYGVQD (reference sequence). The CDR3 consists of 16 residues. The germline V and J ends were trimmed by 6 bases and 4 bases, with 18 bases remaining between them. CDR3 sequence reads: CASRALQGRVTGELFF. CDR3 coding DNA: TGCGCCAGCAGAGCATTACAGGGGAGGGTCACCGGGGAGCTGTTTTTT.

This rearrangement joins TRBV6-5 to TRBJ1-1; D unclear. Trimming stripped 2 bases from V and 7 bases from J, with 8 bases between. The CDR3 consists of 12 residues. Per germline, CDR1 MNHEY and CDR2 SVGAGI. CDR3 DNA: TGTGCCAGCAGTTACCTTGGGAGTGAAGCTTTCTTT. It is translated as CASSYLGSEAFF.

The chain has TRBV3-1 (or the pseudogene TRBV3-2) and TRBJ2-1; D tentatively reads TRBD1 or TRBD2 (5 bases each). Trimming cost V 1 base and J 8 bases, with 6 bases left between them. This CDR3 is 12 amino acids long. The germline V gene has CDR1 LGHDT and CDR2 YNNKEL (reference sequence). CDR3 loop: CASSQGGDEQFF. CDR3 DNA: TGTGCCAGCAGCCAAGGAGGGGATGAGCAGTTCTTC.

The chain couples TRBV9 to TRBJ1-2; D is perhaps TRBD1 (5 bases). V was trimmed by 4 bases and J by 13 bases, leaving 23 bases between them. CDR1 is SGDLS and CDR2 is YYNGEE in the germline V gene. The CDR3 contains 14 residues. Written as DNA, the CDR3 is TGTGCCAGCAGCAAGAGCCGGGACGGCAGGTTATTCACCTTC. It codes for CASSKSRDGRLFTF. Full variable domain (outside the CDR3, taken from reference TRBV9 and TRBJ1-2): DSGVTQTPKHLITATGQRVTLRCSPRSGDLSVYWYQQSLDQGLQFLIQYYNGEERAKGNILERFSAQQFPDLHSELNLSSLELGDSALYFCASSKSRDGRLFTFGSGTRLTVV.

This clone was recorded only once. This sample also contains other DNA sequences that code for the same CDR3. V is TRBV18 and J is TRBJ1-1; possibly TRBD1 for D (6 bases). Per the germline V gene, CDR1 is KGHSH and CDR2 is LQKENI. V was pared by 2 bases and J by 3 bases, with 7 bases between. This CDR3 region has 13 residues. Here the CDR3 DNA reads TGTGCCAGCTCACCAAGGGGGGACACTGAAGCTTTCTTT. This gives the protein CASSPRGDTEAFF.

This clone was counted at least ten times. V is TRBV28 and J is TRBJ2-2; 7 nucleotides line up with TRBD2. Germline V gene sequence: CDR1 MDHEN, CDR2 SYDVKM. V lost 8 bases and J lost 4; bases outside the gene matches: 7. There are 14 residues in the CDR3. The CDR3 sequence is CASAAGRGTGELFF. The CDR3 DNA sequence: TGTGCCAGCGCAGCGGGAAGGGGCACCGGGGAGCTGTTTTTT.

This rearrangement joins TRBV24-1 to TRBJ2-3, with D perhaps matching TRBD1 or TRBD2 (5 bases each). CDR3 size: 14 residues. The V gene lost 4 bases and the J gene lost 3 bases, with 10 bases spanning the gap. The germline V gene encodes CDR1 KGHDR and CDR2 SFDVKD. CDR3 loop: CATSDRGITDTQYF. CDR3 nucleotide sequence: TGTGCCACCAGTGACCGGGGCATAACAGATACGCAGTATTTT.

The chain combines TRBV4-1 with TRBJ1-1; D possibly corresponds to TRBD1 (6 bases). Trimming took off 3 bases at V and 6 bases at J, with 23 bases between the two ends. Germline loops: CDR1 MGHRA, CDR2 YSYEKL. The CDR3 covers 17 residues. Here the CDR3 DNA reads TGCGCCAGCAGCCAGCCGTTCCGGGGGGCGCTTAGCGCTGAAGCTTTCTTT. Its protein is CASSQPFRGALSAEAFF.

This clone appeared once. The chain has TRBV28 and TRBJ2-2; no reliable D call. CDR1 and CDR2 (germline): MDHEN, SYDVKM. The ends were cut back, 3 bases at V and 2 bases at J, with 1 base in the middle. The length of the CDR3 is 12 residues. The CDR3 bases are TGTGCCAGCAGTTTTAACACCGGGGAGCTGTTTTTT. This translates into CASSFNTGELFF.

This clone was observed once. The gene calls are TRBV20-1 and TRBJ1-1; 7 bases fit TRBD1. The V gene end was trimmed by 2 bases and the J gene end by 11 bases; junction bases not matched to a gene: 5. This CDR3 spans 11 amino acids. CDR1 and CDR2 from the germline V gene are DFQATT and SNEGSKA (reference sequence). The CDR3 coding sequence is TGCAGTGCTAGAAAACAGGGGTCGGCTTTCTTT. This encodes CSARKQGSAFF.